The rows below give T cell receptor beta chains drawn from one sample of a study of cytomegalovirus exposure and HLA in healthy donors. Assay used: immunoSEQ multiplex PCR; TCRdb lists only in-frame clones, some missing. The listing records approximately 92,000 clones. Sample: PBMCs. The receptors stem from a woman in her twenties or thirties in good health and CMV-seronegative. CDR3s include the opening cysteine and the closing phenylalanine or tryptophan. A D gene is named only where the DNA matches it firmly. The size of a clone is reported for some rows only, either as once, few or many, or as a class for expanded clones.

V	J	size	D	DNA	CDR3
TRBV25-1	TRBJ2-7	.	.	TGTGCCAGCAGACTTACAGGGAGAGACTACGAGCAGTACTTC	CASRLTGRDYEQYF
TRBV10-1	TRBJ1-6	.	.	TGCGCCAGCAGTAGGACACTCGAGTCACCCCTCCACTTT	CASSRTLESPLHF
TRBV6-5	TRBJ2-7	medium-sized	TRBD1	TGTGCCAGCAGTTACAGGACAGGGGACACCTACGAGCAGTACTTC	CASSYRTGDTYEQYF
TRBV7-9	TRBJ2-7	.	.	TGTGCCAGCAGCTCCTCGGGAAAAGAAACCTACGAGCAGTACTTC	CASSSSGKETYEQYF
TRBV9	TRBJ2-3	.	.	TGTGCCAGCAGCCCCCGAGGAGGAACAGATACGCAGTATTTT	CASSPRGGTDTQYF
TRBV10-1	TRBJ1-1	.	.	TGCGCCAGCAGTTCGGACACTGAAGCTTTCTTT	CASSSDTEAFF
TRBV6-5	TRBJ1-1	.	.	TGTGCCAGCAGCCAGGGTTGGGCAGCTAACACTGAAGCTTTCTTT	CASSQGWAANTEAFF
TRBV28	TRBJ2-7	.	.	TGTGCCAGCAGTTTGGGCGCCCTCCTCAGGGAGCAGTACTTC	CASSLGALLREQYF
TRBV29-1	TRBJ2-3	.	TRBD2	TGCAGCGTTGCTGGGGTAGCGGGTTATCCTAGCACAGATACGCAGTATTTT	CSVAGVAGYPSTDTQYF
TRBV28	TRBJ2-5	.	TRBD1	TGTGCCAGCAGCGTGGGACAGGGGGCGGGTGAGACCCAGTACTTC	CASSVGQGAGETQYF
TRBV6-5	TRBJ2-7	.	.	TGTGCCAGCGGGAACAGGTTTGGCGAGCAGTACTTC	CASGNRFGEQYF
TRBV27	TRBJ1-3	.	TRBD1	TGTGCCAGCAGTTTAAGGGGGCTGAGTGGAAACACCATATATTTT	CASSLRGLSGNTIYF
TRBV7-9	TRBJ2-1	.	TRBD1	TGTGCCAGCAGCCAAGGACAGGGTGGCGATGAGCAGTTCTTC	CASSQGQGGDEQFF
TRBV11-1	TRBJ1-5	.	.	TGTGCCAGCAGCTTAGTACTTGGTCAGCCCCAGCATTTT	CASSLVLGQPQHF
TRBV7-2	TRBJ1-5	.	.	TGTGCCAGCAGCCCAGGGGGCAATCAGCCCCAGCATTTT	CASSPGGNQPQHF
TRBV12-5	TRBJ1-1	.	TRBD1	TGTGCTAGTGGTTTCGGTGGGGGAGGGACAGGGAGAACTGAAGCTTTCTTT	CASGFGGGGTGRTEAFF
TRBV7-9	TRBJ2-3	.	TRBD1	TGTGCCAGCAGGTTCGGACAGGGGAACGCAGATACGCAGTATTTT	CASRFGQGNADTQYF
TRBV5-1	TRBJ2-2	.	TRBD2	TGCGCCAGCAGCCAGAGTACTAGCGGGCGTACCGGGGAGCTGTTTTTT	CASSQSTSGRTGELFF
TRBV30	TRBJ1-4	.	.	TGTGCCTGGAGTGTTGAGATAAATGAAAAACTGTTTTTT	CAWSVEINEKLFF
TRBV4-1	TRBJ1-4	.	.	TGCGCCAGCACCCCCCCCGAACAAACAACTAATGAAAAACTGTTTTTT	CASTPPEQTTNEKLFF
TRBV7-6	TRBJ2-7	.	.	TGTGCCAGCAGCTCCGAAGCCCATTCCTACGAGCAGTACTTC	CASSSEAHSYEQYF
TRBV11-2	TRBJ1-2	.	.	TGTGCCAGCAGCGCGAGCAATCTTAACTATGGCTACACCTTC	CASSASNLNYGYTF
TRBV6-5	TRBJ1-1	.	.	TGTGCCAGCAGTTACTCTACAGTGAACACTGAAGCTTTCTTT	CASSYSTVNTEAFF
TRBV9	TRBJ2-5	.	.	TGTGCCAGCAGCTGGCGTAGCGGAAGTCTGGAGGAGCAGTACTTC	CASSWRSGSLEEQYF
TRBV10-1	TRBJ1-5	.	.	TGCGCCAGCAGTGAGATCCGGCAGCCCCAGCATTTT	CASSEIRQPQHF
TRBV11-1	TRBJ1-1	.	.	TGTGCCAGCAGCCCAGATACTCAGTCCCGGGGAGCTTTCTTT	CASSPDTQSRGAFF
TRBV10-3	TRBJ1-5	.	.	TGTGCCATCAGTGCGGGGTTGAATCAGCCCCAGCATTTT	CAISAGLNQPQHF
TRBV28	TRBJ1-4	.	.	TGTGCCAGCAGTTCGCAGCAGGAGGCAACTAATGAAAAACTGTTTTTT	CASSSQQEATNEKLFF
TRBV25-1	TRBJ2-7	.	TRBD1	TGTGCCAGCAGCGAGACTCCAGGACAGGGCTCCTACGAGCAGTACTTC	CASSETPGQGSYEQYF
TRBV25-1	TRBJ1-2	.	.	TGTGCCAGCAGTGAATTAGACTATGGCTACACCTTC	CASSELDYGYTF
TRBV5-1	TRBJ2-5	.	TRBD2	TGCGCCAGCAGCTTTGGTTTAGCGGGAGAGGAGACCCAGTACTTC	CASSFGLAGEETQYF
TRBV7-7	TRBJ2-2	.	TRBD1	TGTGCTAGCAGCTTAAGGGGGCGCACCGGGGAGCTGTTTTTT	CASSLRGRTGELFF
TRBV30	TRBJ1-4	.	.	TGTGCCTGGAGTGATGAGCGACCCGGCGGTGAAAAACTGTTTTTT	CAWSDERPGGEKLFF
TRBV5-1	TRBJ2-7	.	TRBD2	TGCGCCAGCAGCCCCAACCCTCTTTTAGCGGGAGGCTACGAGCAGTACTTC	CASSPNPLLAGGYEQYF
TRBV5-1	TRBJ1-1	.	.	TGCGCCAGCAAAGGGGTGAACACTGAAGCTTTCTTT	CASKGVNTEAFF
TRBV5-5	TRBJ1-4	.	.	TGTGCCAGCAGCCTGACAGCTAATAATGAAAAACTGTTTTTT	CASSLTANNEKLFF
TRBV6-4	TRBJ2-2	.	.	TGTGCCAGCAGTGAAGGAGACACCGGGGAGCTGTTTTTT	CASSEGDTGELFF
TRBV28	TRBJ2-2	.	TRBD2	TGTGCCAGTTTTGCTAGCGGATCTAACACCGGGGAGCTGTTTTTT	CASFASGSNTGELFF